Following are 9 T cell receptor beta chains from one sample sequenced in a study of blood T cells in healthy people across ages. A sample-barcoded 5' primer and a J-beta primer mix were used in a second PCR of roughly 6 to 12 cycles. MiXCR, applied by TCRdb to the 5' RACE reads, yields one record per CDR3 protein. This sample has around 1,700,000 distinct CDR3 sequences, with about 30% found just once. Sample: blood. The receptors here all came from a woman under 40 in good health.

The V call is TRBV5-1, the J call TRBJ2-5, with 10 bases identical to TRBD1. This CDR3 region has 15 residues. Germline assignment: CDR1 SGHRS and CDR2 YFSETQ. V was clipped by 4 bases and J by 1 base; unmatched bases: 4. This CDR3 is CASSSRDRGQETQYF. The CDR3 DNA reads TGCGCCAGCAGCAGCCGGGACAGGGGCCAAGAGACCCAGTACTTC.

The rearrangement uses TRBV20-1 and TRBJ1-6; D gene unclear. Germline V gives CDR1 DFQATT, CDR2 SNEGSKA (reference sequence). The CDR3 totals 13 residues. Deletions cut 3 bases from V and 12 bases from J, with 15 bases between. The CDR3 DNA reads as TGCAGTGCTAGGGGTAATGACCACGAACCCCTCCACTTT. This sequence encodes CSARGNDHEPLHF.

This clonotype was seen a few times. This chain links TRBV20-1 with TRBJ2-7; D remains ambiguous. The length of the CDR3 is 12 residues. Trimming took 3 bases from V and 6 from J, leaving 12 bases between them. Germline CDR1 is DFQATT and CDR2 is SNEGSKA (reference sequence). The chain's CDR3 is CSARVNHGEQYF. The CDR3 DNA follows: TGCAGTGCTAGGGTTAACCATGGCGAGCAGTACTTC.

The V gene is TRBV9, the J gene TRBJ2-1, with 7 bases lining up with TRBD2. Germline CDR1 and CDR2: SGDLS and YYNGEE. This CDR3 has 15 residues. V lost 3 bases, J lost 3 bases, and 6 bases stayed unmatched. The CDR3 region is CASSGRAGVYNEQFF. The DNA of the CDR3 is TGTGCCAGCAGCGGGAGGGCGGGAGTCTACAATGAGCAGTTCTTC.

With regard to this clonotype: A much larger clone sits a single nucleotide away, making a read error possible. CDR3 amino acids: CAPHRSGSYEQYF. The CDR3 DNA is TGTGCCCCCCACAGGAGCGGGTCTTACGAGCAGTACTTC. The chain links TRBV12-3 or TRBV12-4 to TRBJ2-7, with D possibly being TRBD2 (6 bases). There are 13 residues in the CDR3. V lost 11 bases, J lost 4 bases, and 18 bases lay in between.

The chain combines TRBV14 with TRBJ2-7; D gene ambiguous. The CDR3 covers 14 residues. Germline assignment: CDR1 SGHDN and CDR2 FVKESK. V was pared by 6 bases and J by 7 bases, with 19 bases between. The CDR3 DNA follows: TGTGCCAGCAGGAAGGGTACGTCTCTCGGGGAGCAGTACTTC. Encoded protein: CASRKGTSLGEQYF.

This clonotype was counted a few times. The gene calls are TRBV7-2 and TRBJ1-5; D is ambiguous. The CDR3 length is 13 residues. Between the trimmed V and J ends, which lost 5 bases and 6 bases, there was a span of 11 bases. Germline V CDR1 and CDR2: SGHTA, FQGNSA. The CDR3 region is CASSESWGQPQHF. DNA for the CDR3: TGTGCCAGCAGCGAGTCTTGGGGTCAGCCCCAGCATTTT.

Many counts were recorded for this clonotype. The chain uses TRBV29-1 and TRBJ2-3; a possible D gene is TRBD2 (5 bases). V was clipped by 5 bases and J by 2 bases, with 11 bases between them. There are 13 residues in the CDR3. Per germline, CDR1 SQVTM and CDR2 ANQGSEA. The CDR3 region is CSVRRKLTDTQYF. The CDR3 DNA reads TGCAGCGTTAGGAGGAAGCTCACAGATACGCAGTATTTT.

With respect to this clonotype: This clone may be a read error of a much larger clone one base away. This sequence joins TRBV5-5 and TRBJ2-6; weak D call: TRBD1 (5 bases). This CDR3 spans 17 amino acids. Germline V lookup: CDR1 SGHKS, CDR2 YYEKEE (reference sequence). CDR3 residues: CASSLAAFFSGANVRTF. CDR3 bases: TGTGCCAGCAGCTTGGCGGCTTTTTTCTCTGGGGCCAACGTCCGGACTTTC.